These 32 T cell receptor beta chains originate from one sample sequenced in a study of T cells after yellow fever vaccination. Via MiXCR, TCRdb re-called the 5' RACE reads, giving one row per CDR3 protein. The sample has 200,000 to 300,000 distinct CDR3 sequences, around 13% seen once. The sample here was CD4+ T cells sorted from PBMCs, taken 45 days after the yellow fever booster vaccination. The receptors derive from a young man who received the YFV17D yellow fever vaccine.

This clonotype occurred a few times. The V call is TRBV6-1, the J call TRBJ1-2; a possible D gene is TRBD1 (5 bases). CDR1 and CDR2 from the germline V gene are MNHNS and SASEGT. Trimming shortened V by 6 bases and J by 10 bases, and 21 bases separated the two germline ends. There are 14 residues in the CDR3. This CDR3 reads CASSPATEVSFYTF. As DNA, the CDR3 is TGTGCCAGCAGCCCCGCGACAGAGGTCTCCTTCTACACCTTC.

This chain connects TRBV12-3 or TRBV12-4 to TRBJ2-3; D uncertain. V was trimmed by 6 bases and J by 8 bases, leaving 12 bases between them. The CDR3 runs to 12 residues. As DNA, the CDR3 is TGTGCCAGCAGCCCCGCCCCGGGTACGCAGTATTTT. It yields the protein CASSPAPGTQYF.

The CDR3 nucleotides are TGTGCCAGCAGCCACACCTCGGGACGAGCGGGAGACTACGAGCAGTACTTC. Translation: CASSHTSGRAGDYEQYF. The chain has TRBV12-3 or TRBV12-4 and TRBJ2-7; 8 nucleotides align to TRBD2. With V trimmed by 6 bases and J by 3 bases, 16 bases remained unmatched. CDR3 length: 17 amino acids.

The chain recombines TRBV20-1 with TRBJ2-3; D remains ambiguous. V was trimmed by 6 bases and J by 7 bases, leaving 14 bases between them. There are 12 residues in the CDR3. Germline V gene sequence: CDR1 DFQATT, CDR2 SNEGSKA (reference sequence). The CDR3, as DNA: TGCAGTGCGCCCCCCCAGATGAATACGCAGTATTTT. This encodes CSAPPQMNTQYF.

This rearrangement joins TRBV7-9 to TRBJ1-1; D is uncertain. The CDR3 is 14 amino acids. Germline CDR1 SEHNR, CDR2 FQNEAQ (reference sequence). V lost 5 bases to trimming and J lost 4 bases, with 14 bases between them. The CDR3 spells CASSPGSGATEAFF. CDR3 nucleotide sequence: TGTGCCAGCAGCCCGGGATCAGGTGCCACTGAAGCTTTCTTT.

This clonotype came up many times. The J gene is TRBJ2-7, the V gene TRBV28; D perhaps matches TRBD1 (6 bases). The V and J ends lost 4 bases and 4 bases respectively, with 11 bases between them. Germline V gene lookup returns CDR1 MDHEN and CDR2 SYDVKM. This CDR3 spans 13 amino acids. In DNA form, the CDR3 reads TGTGCCAGCAGTTCTCAGGGGCCATACGAGCAGTACTTC. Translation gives CASSSQGPYEQYF.

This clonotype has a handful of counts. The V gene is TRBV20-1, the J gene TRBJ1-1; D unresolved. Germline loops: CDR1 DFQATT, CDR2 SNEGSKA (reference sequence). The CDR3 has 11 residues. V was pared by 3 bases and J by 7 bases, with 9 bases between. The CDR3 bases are TGCAGTGCTAGTATAGCCGATGAAGCTTTCTTT. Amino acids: CSASIADEAFF.

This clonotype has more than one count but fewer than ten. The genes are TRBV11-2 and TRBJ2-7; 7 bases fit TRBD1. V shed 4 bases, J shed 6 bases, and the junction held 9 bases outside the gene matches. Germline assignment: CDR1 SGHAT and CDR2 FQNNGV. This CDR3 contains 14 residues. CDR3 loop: CASSSGTEVAEQYF. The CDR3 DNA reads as TGTGCCAGCAGCTCTGGGACAGAAGTAGCCGAGCAGTACTTC. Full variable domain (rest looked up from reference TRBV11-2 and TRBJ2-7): EAGVAQSPRYKIIEKRQSVAFWCNPISGHATLYWYQQILGQGPKLLIQFQNNGVVDDSQLPKDRFSAERLKGVDSTLKIQPAKLEDSAVYLCASSSGTEVAEQYFGPGTRLTVT.

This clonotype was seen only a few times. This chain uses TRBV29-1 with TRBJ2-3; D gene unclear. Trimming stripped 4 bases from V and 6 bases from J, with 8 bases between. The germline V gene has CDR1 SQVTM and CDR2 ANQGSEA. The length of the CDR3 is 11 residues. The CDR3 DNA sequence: TGCAGCGTTGCCTCAATGGATACGCAGTATTTT. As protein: CSVASMDTQYF.

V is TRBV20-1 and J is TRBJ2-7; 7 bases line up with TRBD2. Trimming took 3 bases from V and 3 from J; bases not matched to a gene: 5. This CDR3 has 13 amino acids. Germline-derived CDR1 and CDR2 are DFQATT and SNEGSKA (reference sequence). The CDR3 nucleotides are TGCAGTGCTAGGAGGGAGGGCCTCTACGAGCAGTACTTC. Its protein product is CSARREGLYEQYF.

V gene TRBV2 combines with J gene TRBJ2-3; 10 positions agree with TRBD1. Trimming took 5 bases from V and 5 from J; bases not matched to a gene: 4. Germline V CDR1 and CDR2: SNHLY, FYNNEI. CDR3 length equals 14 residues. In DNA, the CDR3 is TGTGCCAGCAGTACCGGGACAGGGGTAGATACGCAGTATTTT. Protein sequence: CASSTGTGVDTQYF.

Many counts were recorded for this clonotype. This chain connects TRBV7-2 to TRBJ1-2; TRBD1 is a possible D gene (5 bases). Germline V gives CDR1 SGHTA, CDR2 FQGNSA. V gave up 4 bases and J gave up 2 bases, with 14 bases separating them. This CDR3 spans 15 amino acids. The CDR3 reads CASSSAASGNYGYTF. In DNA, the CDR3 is TGTGCCAGCAGCTCAGCCGCTTCAGGGAACTATGGCTACACCTTC.

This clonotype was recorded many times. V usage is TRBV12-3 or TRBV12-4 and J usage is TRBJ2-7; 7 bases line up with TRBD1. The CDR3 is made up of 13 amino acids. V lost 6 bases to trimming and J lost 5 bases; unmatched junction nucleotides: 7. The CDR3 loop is CASRKTGRNEQYF. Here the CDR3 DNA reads TGTGCCAGCAGGAAGACAGGGCGCAACGAGCAGTACTTC.

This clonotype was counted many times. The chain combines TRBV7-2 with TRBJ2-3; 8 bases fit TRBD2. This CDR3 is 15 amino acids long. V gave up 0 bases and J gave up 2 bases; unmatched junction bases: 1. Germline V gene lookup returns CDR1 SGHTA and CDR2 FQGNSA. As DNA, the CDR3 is TGTGCCAGCAGCTTAGCTAGCGGGAACACAGATACGCAGTATTTT. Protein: CASSLASGNTDTQYF.

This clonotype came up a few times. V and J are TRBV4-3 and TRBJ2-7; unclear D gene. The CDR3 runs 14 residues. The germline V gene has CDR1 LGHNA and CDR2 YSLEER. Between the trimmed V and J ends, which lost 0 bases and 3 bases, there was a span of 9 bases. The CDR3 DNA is TGCGCCAGCAGCCAAGATTTGAAGTTCTACGAGCAGTACTTC. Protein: CASSQDLKFYEQYF.

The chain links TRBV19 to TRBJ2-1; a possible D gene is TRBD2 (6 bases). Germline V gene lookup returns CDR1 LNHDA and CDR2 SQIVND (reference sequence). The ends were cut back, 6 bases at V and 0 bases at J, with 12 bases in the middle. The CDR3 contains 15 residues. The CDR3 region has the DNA TGTGCCAGTAGGCTAGCGAGGAGCTCCTACAATGAGCAGTTCTTC. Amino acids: CASRLARSSYNEQFF.

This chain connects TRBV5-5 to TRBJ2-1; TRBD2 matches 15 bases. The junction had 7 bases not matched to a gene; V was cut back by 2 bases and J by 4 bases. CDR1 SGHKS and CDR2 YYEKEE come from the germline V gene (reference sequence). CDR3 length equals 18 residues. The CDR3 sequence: CASSLSRTSGREYNEQFF. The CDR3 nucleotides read TGTGCCAGCAGCTTATCTAGGACTAGCGGGAGGGAATACAATGAGCAGTTCTTC.

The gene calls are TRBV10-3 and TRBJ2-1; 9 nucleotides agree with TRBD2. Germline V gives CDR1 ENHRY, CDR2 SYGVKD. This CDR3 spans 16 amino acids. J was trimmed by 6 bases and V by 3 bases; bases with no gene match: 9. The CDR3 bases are TGTGCCATCAGTGAATCTGTGCGGGAGGGCCTCAATGAGCAGTTCTTC. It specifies CAISESVREGLNEQFF.

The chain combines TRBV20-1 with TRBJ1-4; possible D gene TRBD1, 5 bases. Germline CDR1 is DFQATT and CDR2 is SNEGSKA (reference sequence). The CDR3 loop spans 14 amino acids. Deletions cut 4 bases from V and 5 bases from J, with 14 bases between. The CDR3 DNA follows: TGCAGTGCTAATAGTGGGACTCTCAATGAAAAACTGTTTTTT. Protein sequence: CSANSGTLNEKLFF.

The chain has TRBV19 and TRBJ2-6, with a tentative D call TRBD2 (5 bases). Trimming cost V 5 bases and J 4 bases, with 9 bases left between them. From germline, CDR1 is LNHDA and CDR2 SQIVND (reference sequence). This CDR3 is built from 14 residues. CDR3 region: CASSLGRGANVLTF. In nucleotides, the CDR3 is TGTGCCAGTAGTCTAGGGAGAGGGGCCAACGTCCTGACTTTC.

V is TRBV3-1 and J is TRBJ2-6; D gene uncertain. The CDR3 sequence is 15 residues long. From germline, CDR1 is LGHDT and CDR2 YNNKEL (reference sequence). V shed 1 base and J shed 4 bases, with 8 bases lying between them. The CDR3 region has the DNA TGTGCCAGCAGCCAAGCTCGTTCAGGGGCCAACGTCCTGACTTTC. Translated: CASSQARSGANVLTF.

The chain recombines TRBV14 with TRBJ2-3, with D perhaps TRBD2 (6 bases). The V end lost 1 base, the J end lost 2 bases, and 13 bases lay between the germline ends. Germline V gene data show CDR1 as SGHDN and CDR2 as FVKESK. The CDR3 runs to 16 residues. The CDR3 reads CASSQGSGLNTDTQYF. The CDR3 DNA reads TGTGCCAGCAGCCAAGGATCGGGACTGAACACAGATACGCAGTATTTT.

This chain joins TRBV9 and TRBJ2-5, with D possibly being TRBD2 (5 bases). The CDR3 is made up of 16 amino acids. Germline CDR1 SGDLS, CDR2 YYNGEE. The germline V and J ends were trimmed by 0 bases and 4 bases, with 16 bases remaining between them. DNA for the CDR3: TGTGCCAGCAGCGTAGAAGCCCACGGGGAAGCAGAGACCCAGTACTTC. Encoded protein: CASSVEAHGEAETQYF. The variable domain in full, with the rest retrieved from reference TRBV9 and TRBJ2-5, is DSGVTQTPKHLITATGQRVTLRCSPRSGDLSVYWYQQSLDQGLQFLIQYYNGEERAKGNILERFSAQQFPDLHSELNLSSLELGDSALYFCASSVEAHGEAETQYFGPGTRLLVL.

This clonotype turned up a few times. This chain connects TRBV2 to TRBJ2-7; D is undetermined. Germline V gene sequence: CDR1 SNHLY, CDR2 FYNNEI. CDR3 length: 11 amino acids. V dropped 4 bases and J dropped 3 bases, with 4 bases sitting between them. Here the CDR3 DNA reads TGTGCCAGCAGTGGCTTCTACGAGCAGTACTTC. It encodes CASSGFYEQYF.

The DNA for the CDR3 is TGTGCCAGCGAGACCGGACGAGGAGATACGCAGTATTTT. Its protein is CASETGRGDTQYF. This rearrangement joins TRBV6-1 to TRBJ2-3; D is ambiguous. V gave up 8 bases and J gave up 5 bases, with 14 bases separating them. Germline-derived CDR1 and CDR2 are MNHNS and SASEGT. This CDR3 spans 13 amino acids.

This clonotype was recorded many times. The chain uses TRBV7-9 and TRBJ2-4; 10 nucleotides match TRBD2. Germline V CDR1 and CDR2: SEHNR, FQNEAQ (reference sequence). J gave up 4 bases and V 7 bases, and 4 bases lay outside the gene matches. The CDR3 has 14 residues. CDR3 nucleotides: TGTGCCAGCACCGATAGCGGGAGGAAAAACATTCAGTACTTC. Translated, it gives CASTDSGRKNIQYF.

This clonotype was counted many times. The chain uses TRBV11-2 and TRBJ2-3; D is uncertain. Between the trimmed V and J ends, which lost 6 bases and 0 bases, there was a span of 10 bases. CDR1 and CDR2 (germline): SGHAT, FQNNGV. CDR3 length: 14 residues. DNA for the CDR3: TGTGCCAGCAGTTCTGCGGCCAGCACAGATACGCAGTATTTT. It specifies CASSSAASTDTQYF.

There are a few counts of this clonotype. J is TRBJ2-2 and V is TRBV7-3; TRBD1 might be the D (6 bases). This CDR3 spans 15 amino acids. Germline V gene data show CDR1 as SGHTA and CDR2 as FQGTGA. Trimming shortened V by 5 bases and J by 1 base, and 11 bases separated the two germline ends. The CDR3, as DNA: TGTGCCAGCAGCCCTCCGGGACAGAACACCGGGGAGCTGTTTTTT. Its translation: CASSPPGQNTGELFF.

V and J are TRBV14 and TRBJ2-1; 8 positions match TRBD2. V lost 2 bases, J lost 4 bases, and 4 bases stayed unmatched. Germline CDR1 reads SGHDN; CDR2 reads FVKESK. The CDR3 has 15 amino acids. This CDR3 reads CASSQSGSLYNEQFF. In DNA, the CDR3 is TGTGCCAGCAGCCAAAGCGGGAGCTTGTACAATGAGCAGTTCTTC. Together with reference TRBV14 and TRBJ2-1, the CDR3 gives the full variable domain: EAGVTQFPSHSVIEKGQTVTLRCDPISGHDNLYWYRRVMGKEIKFLLHFVKESKQDESGMPNNRFLAERTGGTYSTLKVQPAELEDSGVYFCASSQSGSLYNEQFFGPGTRLTVL.

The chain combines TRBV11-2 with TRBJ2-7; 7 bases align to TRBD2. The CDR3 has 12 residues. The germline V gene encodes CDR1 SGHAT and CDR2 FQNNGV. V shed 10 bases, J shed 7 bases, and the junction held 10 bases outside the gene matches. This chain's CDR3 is CATSFGGWEQYF. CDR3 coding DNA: TGTGCCACTAGCTTCGGGGGGTGGGAGCAGTACTTC.

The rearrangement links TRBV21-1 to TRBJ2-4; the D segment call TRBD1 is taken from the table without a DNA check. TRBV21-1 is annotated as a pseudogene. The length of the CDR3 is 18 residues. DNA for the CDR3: TGTGCCAGCAGCATCCCCGCCAGGGGGCAACTTCAAAGAAACATTCAGTACTTC. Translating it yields CASSIPARGQLQRNIQYF.

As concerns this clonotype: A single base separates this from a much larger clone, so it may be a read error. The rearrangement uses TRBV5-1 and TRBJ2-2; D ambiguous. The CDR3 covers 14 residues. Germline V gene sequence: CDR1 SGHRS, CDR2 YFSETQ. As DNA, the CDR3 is TGCGCCAGCAGCTTGTTAGTTAACACCGTGGAGCTGTTTTTT. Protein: CASSLLVNTVELFF. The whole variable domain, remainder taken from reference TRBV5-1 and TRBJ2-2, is KAGVTQTPRYLIKTRGQQVTLSCSPISGHRSVSWYQQTPGQGLQFLFEYFSETQRNKGNFPGRFSGRQFSNSRSEMNVSTLELGDSALYLCASSLLVNTVELFFGEGSRLTVL.